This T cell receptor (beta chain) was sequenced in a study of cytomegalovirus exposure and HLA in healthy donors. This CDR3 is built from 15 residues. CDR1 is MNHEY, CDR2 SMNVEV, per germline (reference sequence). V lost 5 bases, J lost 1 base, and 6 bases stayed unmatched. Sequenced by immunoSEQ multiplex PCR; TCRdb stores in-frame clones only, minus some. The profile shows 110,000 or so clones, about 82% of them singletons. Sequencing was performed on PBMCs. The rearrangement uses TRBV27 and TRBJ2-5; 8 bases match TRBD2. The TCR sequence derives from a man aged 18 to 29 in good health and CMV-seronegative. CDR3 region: CASSHLRGVQETQYF. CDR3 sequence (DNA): TGTGCCAGCAGTCATCTGCGGGGGGTCCAAGAGACCCAGTACTTC.